This TCR beta chain derives from a study of liver allograft versus peripheral blood T cells. Study background: Comparative analysis was performed on T cell receptor repertoires from transplanted livers and from recipients' peripheral blood.

By proportion, this clonotype is medium-sized. Its cognate antigen is unknown. Via MiXCR, TCRdb re-called the reads, giving one row per CDR3 protein. The sample holds approximately 9,000 distinct CDR3 sequences, approximately 16% seen once. Study-wide results and caveats: Repertoires of T cell receptors in liver allografts reportedly differed from peripheral blood repertoires.

The CDR3 is 13 residues long. V was cut by 7 bases and J by 9 bases, with 16 bases left in between. Germline CDR1 and CDR2: MNHNS and SASEGT. The chain couples TRBV6-1 to TRBJ2-1; D perhaps matches TRBD2 (6 bases). The clonotype comes from a human patient who had a liver transplant. The graft donor may be the source of some T cells. CDR3 in DNA: TGTGCCAGCATCATGACTAGTGGTAGTGAGCAGTTCTTC. Translation: CASIMTSGSEQFF.